This entry describes one T cell receptor (beta chain). The CDR3 has 14 residues. V dropped 3 bases and J dropped 3 bases, with 11 bases sitting between them. Per germline, CDR1 LNHDA and CDR2 SQIVND (reference sequence). This sample stems from a study of blood T cell repertoires in COVID-19. Clones were read by immunoSEQ multiplex PCR, and TCRdb kept only the in-frame ones, dropping some. The profile shows under 200,000 clones, approximately 84% of them singletons. The sequenced material came from PBMCs or T cells enriched from blood (not recorded which). The chain recombines TRBV19 with TRBJ1-2, with unresolved D. The receptor comes from a woman in her 50s who had recovered from COVID-19. The CDR3 bases are TGTGCCAGTAGTATTTGGCGGGTACACTATGGCTACACCTTC. This codes for CASSIWRVHYGYTF.